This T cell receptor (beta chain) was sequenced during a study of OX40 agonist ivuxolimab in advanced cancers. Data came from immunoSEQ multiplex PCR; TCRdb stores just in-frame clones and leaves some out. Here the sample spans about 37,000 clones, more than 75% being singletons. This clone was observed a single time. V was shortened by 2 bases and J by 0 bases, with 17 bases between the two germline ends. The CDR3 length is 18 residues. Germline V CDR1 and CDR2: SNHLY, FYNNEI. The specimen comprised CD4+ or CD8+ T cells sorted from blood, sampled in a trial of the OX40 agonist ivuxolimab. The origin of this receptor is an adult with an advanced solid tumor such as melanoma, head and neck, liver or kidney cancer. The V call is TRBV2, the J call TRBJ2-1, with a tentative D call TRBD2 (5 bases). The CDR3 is CASSERRSGPVSYNEQFF. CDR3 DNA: TGTGCCAGCAGTGAAAGGCGGAGCGGCCCTGTCTCCTACAATGAGCAGTTCTTC.